The present T cell receptor (beta chain) was sequenced within a study of T cell responses to AZD1222 COVID-19 vaccine. Comments on this clone: Antigen: not known.

Study-level results: Receipt of two AZD1222 doses was followed by a rise in Spike-specific TCR breadth and depth. A mostly white British donor set with more females was recruited, and clonal diversity was possibly underestimated.

CDR1 is SGDLS and CDR2 is YYNGEE in the germline V gene. The CDR3 loop spans 18 amino acids. Trimming pared 4 bases from V and 1 base from J, leaving 21 bases between. The protocol was immunoSEQ multiplex PCR, while the TCRdb copy is restricted to in-frame clones and leaves out a portion. The profile shows about 42,000 clones, about 87% of them singletons. The rearrangement links TRBV9 to TRBJ2-1; perhaps TRBD1 as D (6 bases). The sequencing used peripheral blood, collected 28 days after the second AZD1222 dose. The source is an adult who received the AZD1222 COVID-19 vaccine. DNA for the CDR3: TGTGCCAGCAGCCCTCAGGAGGCTGGGGGCCGATCCTACAATGAGCAGTTCTTC. It translates to CASSPQEAGGRSYNEQFF.